This T cell receptor beta chain was sequenced for a study of OX40 agonist ivuxolimab in advanced cancers. Turning to the study itself: Every 2 weeks, patients got intravenous ivuxolimab at one of six dose levels (0.01-10 mg/kg).

V lost 3 bases to trimming and J lost 3 bases; unmatched junction nucleotides: 2. The CDR3 extends over 14 amino acids. Germline V lookup: CDR1 KGHSH, CDR2 LQKENI. Assay: immunoSEQ multiplex PCR; the TCRdb copy retains only in-frame clones and omits some. The table has about 46,000 clones, around nine tenths seen once. At cycle 4 day 1, cycle 7 day 1, and baseline, blood was sampled. Study results and limitations: At doses 0.1 to 3.0 mg/kg, CD4+ and CD8+ clones expanded. More expanded clones were found, on average, in CD8+ than in CD4+ T cells.

Comments on this clone: What it recognizes is unknown.

The sequence was obtained from an adult with an advanced solid tumor such as melanoma, head and neck, liver or kidney cancer. The chain joins TRBV18 to TRBJ1-1; 9 bases are a match to TRBD1. The sequenced sample was CD4+ or CD8+ T cells sorted from blood, obtained in a trial of the OX40 agonist ivuxolimab. CDR3 region: CASSPRTGDTEAFF. CDR3 DNA: TGTGCCAGCTCACCCAGGACAGGGGACACTGAAGCTTTCTTT.